This T cell receptor (beta chain) originates from a study of blood T cells in healthy people across ages. With a J-beta primer mix and a sample-barcoded 5' primer, a second PCR ran about 6 to 11 cycles. TCRdb processed the 5' RACE reads anew with MiXCR; each CDR3 protein has one entry. The sample records more than 1,400,000 distinct CDR3 sequences, 40% to 50% being singletons. Looked up from germline, CDR1 is MNHEY and CDR2 is SMNVEV (reference sequence). Trimming removed 1 base at V and 7 bases at J, with 14 bases between. The CDR3 totals 14 residues. The chain carries TRBV27 and TRBJ2-7; no firm D call. The source is a woman under 30 in good health. Sequenced sample: blood. Here the CDR3 DNA reads TGTGCCAGCAGTTTATTGGTGGGTTCCATTGAGCAGTACTTC. Its protein product is CASSLLVGSIEQYF.